Below, one TCR beta chain is given with its context. Its antigen is still unknown. This specimen belongs to a study of early T cells in non-severe SARS-CoV-2 infection. Germline V gene sequence: CDR1 SGDLS, CDR2 YYNGEE. This CDR3 has 13 amino acids. The V end lost 0 bases, the J end lost 2 bases, and 6 bases lay between the germline ends. TCRdb redid the calling of the 5' RACE reads with MiXCR, one entry per CDR3 protein. Of tens of thousands of distinct CDR3 sequences in the sample, roughly an eighth were seen once. Study conclusions and caveats: Sequences matched to VDJdb favored anti-spike CD8 responses, while private and CD4 specificities were missed.

This receptor was obtained from an adult who was a healthcare worker with PCR-confirmed SARS-CoV-2 infection or an uninfected control (not recorded which). The V gene is TRBV9, the J gene TRBJ2-7; D remains unclear. The sequenced sample was whole blood, obtained at baseline. CDR3 in amino acids: CASSVGQTYEQYF. The CDR3, as DNA: TGTGCCAGCAGCGTAGGACAAACCTACGAGCAGTACTTC.